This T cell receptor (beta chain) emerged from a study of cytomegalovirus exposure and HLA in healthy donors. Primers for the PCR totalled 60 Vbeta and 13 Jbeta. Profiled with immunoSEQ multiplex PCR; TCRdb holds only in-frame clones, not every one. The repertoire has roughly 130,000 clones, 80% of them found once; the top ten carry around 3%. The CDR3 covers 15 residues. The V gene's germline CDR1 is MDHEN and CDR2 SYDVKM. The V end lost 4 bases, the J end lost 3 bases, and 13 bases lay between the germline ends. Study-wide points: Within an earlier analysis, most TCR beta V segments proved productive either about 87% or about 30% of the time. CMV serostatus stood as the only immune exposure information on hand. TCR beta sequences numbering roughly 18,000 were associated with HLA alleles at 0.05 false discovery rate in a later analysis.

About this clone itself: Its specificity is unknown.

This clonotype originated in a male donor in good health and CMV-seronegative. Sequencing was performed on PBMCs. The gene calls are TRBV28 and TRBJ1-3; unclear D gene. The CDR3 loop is CASSSPRSYGNTIYF. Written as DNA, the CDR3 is TGTGCCAGCAGTTCCCCCCGGAGTTATGGAAACACCATATATTTT.